The source of this TCR beta chain is a study of cytomegalovirus exposure and HLA in healthy donors. This CDR3 region has 11 residues. With 5 bases removed from V and 1 base from J, the gap between germline ends came to 6 bases. Germline assignment: CDR1 DFQATT and CDR2 SNEGSKA (reference sequence). Concerning this clone: What it binds is not known.

The PCR made use of 60 Vbeta and 13 Jbeta primers. The method was immunoSEQ multiplex PCR; TCRdb's version includes in-frame clones alone and lacks a portion of them. The sample shows some 62,000 clones, 87% of them seen only once. Study-level findings and limits: Sequencing likely caused a cluster of highly shared sequence variants. In a later analysis, several top co-occurrence clusters appeared linked to parvovirus B19, influenza, CMV and Epstein-Barr virus.

The rearrangement links TRBV20-1 to TRBJ2-7; D not certain. The TCR comes from a man between 18 and 35 years old in good health and CMV-seronegative. Sequencing was performed on PBMCs. CDR3 bases: TGCAGTGCTTCGTATTCCTACGAGCAGTACTTC. Protein sequence: CSASYSYEQYF.